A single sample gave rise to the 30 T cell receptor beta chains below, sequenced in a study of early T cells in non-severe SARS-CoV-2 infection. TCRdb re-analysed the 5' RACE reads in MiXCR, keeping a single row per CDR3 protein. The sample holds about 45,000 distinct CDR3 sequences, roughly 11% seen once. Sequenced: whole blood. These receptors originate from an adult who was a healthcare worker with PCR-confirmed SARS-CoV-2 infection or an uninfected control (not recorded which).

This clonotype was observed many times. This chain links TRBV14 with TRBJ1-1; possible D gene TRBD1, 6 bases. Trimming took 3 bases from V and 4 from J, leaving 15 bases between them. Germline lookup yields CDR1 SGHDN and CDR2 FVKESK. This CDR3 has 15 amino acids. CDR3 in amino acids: CASSQTGGVSTEAFF. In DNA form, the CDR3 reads TGTGCCAGCAGCCAGACTGGGGGCGTGAGCACTGAAGCTTTCTTT.

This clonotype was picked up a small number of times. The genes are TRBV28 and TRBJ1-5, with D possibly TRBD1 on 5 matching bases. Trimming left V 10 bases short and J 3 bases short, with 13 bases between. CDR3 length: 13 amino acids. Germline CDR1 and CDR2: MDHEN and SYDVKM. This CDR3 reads CATGGRANQPQHF. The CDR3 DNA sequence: TGTGCCACTGGCGGCAGGGCCAATCAGCCCCAGCATTTT.

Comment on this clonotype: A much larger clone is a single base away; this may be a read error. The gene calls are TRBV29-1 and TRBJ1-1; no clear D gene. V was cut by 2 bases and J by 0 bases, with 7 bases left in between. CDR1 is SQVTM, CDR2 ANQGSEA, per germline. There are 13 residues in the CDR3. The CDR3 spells CSVEPRVNTEAFF. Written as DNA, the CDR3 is TGCAGCGTTGAACCTCGGGTGAACACTGAAGCTTTCTTT.

This CDR3 is CASSPYRTEAFF. As DNA, the CDR3 is TGTGCCAGCAGCCCCTATCGAACTGAAGCTTTCTTT. The rearrangement uses TRBV28 and TRBJ1-1; D not resolved. The germline gives CDR1 MDHEN, CDR2 SYDVKM. This CDR3 contains 12 residues. V lost 6 bases, J lost 5 bases, and 10 bases lay in between. The full variable domain, completed using reference TRBV28 and TRBJ1-1, is DVKVTQSSRYLVKRTGEKVFLECVQDMDHENMFWYRQDPGLGLRLIYFSYDVKMKEKGDIPEGYSVSREKKERFSLILESASTNQTSMYLCASSPYRTEAFFGQGTRLTVV.

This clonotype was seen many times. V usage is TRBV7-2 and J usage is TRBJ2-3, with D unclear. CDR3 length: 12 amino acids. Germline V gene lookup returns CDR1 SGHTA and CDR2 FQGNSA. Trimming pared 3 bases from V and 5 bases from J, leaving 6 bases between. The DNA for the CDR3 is TGTGCCAGCAGCTTCGATGGAGATACGCAGTATTTT. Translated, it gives CASSFDGDTQYF.

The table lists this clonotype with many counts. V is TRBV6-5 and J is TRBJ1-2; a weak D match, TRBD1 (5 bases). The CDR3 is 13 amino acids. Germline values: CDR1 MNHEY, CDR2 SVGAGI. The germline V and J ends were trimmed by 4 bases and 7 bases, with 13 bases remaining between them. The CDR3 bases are TGTGCCAGCAGTTCAGGGAAGAGAAGTGGCTACACCTTC. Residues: CASSSGKRSGYTF.

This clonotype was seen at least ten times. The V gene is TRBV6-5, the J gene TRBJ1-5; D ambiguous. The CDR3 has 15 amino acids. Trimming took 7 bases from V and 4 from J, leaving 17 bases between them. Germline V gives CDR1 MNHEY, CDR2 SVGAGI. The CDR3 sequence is CASKATAVTNQPQHF. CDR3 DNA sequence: TGTGCCAGCAAAGCCACCGCAGTCACTAATCAGCCCCAGCATTTT.

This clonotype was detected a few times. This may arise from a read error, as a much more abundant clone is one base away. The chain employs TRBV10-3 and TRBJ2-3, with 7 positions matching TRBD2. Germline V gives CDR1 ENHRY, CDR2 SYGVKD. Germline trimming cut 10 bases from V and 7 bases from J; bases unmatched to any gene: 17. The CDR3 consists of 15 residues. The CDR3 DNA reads TGTGCCACTATAGTTACGGTGGGAGGGGCAAATACGCAGTATTTT. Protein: CATIVTVGGANTQYF.

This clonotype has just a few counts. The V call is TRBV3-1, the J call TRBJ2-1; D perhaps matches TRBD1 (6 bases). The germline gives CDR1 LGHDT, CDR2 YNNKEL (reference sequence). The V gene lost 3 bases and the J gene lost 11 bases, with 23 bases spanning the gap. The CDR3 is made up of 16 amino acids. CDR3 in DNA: TGTGCCAGCAGCCATAACCCCGTGGACAGATTGGCCAAGCAGTTCTTC. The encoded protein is CASSHNPVDRLAKQFF.

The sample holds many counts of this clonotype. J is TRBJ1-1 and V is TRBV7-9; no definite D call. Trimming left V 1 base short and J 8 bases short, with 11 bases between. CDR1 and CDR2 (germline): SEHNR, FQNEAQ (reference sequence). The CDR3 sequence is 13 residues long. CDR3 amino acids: CASSLVGAVEAFF. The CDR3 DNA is TGTGCCAGCAGCTTAGTGGGTGCGGTGGAAGCTTTCTTT.

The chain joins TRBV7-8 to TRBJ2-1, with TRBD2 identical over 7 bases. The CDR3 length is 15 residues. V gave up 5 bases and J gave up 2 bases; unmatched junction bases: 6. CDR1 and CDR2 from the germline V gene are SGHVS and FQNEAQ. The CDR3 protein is CASSRTRGTYNEQFF. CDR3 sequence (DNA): TGTGCCAGCAGCCGGACTAGGGGCACCTACAATGAGCAGTTCTTC.

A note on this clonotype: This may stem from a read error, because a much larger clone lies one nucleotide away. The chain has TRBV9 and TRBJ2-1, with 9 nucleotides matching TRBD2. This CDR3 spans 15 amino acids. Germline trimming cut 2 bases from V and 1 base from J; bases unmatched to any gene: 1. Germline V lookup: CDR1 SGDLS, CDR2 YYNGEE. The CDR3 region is CASSVSGSSYNEQFF. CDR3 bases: TGTGCCAGCAGCGTTAGCGGGAGTTCCTACAATGAGCAGTTCTTC.

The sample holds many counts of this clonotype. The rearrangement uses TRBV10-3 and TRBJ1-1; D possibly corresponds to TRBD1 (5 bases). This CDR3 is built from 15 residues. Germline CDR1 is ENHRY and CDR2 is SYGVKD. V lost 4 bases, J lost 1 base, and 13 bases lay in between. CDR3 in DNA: TGTGCCATCAGTGGGGGGGTTAGGGAGAACACTGAAGCTTTCTTT. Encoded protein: CAISGGVRENTEAFF.

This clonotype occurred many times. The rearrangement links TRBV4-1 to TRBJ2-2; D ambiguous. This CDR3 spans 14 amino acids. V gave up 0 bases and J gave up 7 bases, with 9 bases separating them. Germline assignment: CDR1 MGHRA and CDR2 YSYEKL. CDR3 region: CASSQDGRIGELFF. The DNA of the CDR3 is TGCGCCAGCAGCCAAGATGGTCGTATCGGGGAGCTGTTTTTT.

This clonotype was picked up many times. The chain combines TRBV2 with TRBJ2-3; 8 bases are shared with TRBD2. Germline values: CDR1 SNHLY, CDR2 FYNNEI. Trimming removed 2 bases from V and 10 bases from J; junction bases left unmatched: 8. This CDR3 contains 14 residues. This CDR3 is CASSERGLALAQYF. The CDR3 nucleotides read TGTGCCAGCAGTGAACGAGGACTAGCTTTAGCGCAGTATTTT. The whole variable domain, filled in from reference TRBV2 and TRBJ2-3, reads EPEVTQTPSHQVTQMGQEVILRCVPISNHLYFYWYRQILGQKVEFLVSFYNNEISEKSEIFDDQFSVERPDGSNFTLKIRSTKLEDSAMYFCASSERGLALAQYFGPGTRLTVL.

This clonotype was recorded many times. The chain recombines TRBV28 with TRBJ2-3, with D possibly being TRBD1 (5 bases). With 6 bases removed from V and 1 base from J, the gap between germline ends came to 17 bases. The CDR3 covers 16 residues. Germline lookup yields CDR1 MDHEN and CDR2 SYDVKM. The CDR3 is CASRLTQGPGTDTQYF. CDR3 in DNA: TGTGCCAGCAGACTAACTCAGGGCCCTGGCACAGATACGCAGTATTTT.

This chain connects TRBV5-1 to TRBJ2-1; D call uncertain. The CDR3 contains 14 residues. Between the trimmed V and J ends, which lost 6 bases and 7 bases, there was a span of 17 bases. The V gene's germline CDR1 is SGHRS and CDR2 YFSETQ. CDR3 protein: CASKLAAPGNEQFF. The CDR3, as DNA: TGCGCCAGCAAACTGGCGGCACCTGGGAATGAGCAGTTCTTC.

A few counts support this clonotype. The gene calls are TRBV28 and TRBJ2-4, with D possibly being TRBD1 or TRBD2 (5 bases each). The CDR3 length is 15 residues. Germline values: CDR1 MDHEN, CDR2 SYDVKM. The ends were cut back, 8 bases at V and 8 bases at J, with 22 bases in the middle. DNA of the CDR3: TGTGCCAGCGGATCCGCCGGGGCCTCAGGGCACATTCAGTACTTC. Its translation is CASGSAGASGHIQYF.

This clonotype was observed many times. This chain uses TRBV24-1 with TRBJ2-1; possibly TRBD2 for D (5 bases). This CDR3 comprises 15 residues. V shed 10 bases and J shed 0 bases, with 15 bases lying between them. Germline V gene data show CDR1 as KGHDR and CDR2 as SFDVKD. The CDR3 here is CATRKSGSSYNEQFF. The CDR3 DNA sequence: TGTGCCACAAGAAAAAGCGGTAGCTCCTACAATGAGCAGTTCTTC.

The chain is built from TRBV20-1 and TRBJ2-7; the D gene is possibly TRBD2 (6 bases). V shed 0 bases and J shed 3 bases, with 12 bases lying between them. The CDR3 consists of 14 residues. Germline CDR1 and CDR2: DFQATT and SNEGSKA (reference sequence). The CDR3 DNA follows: TGCAGTGCTAGAGATCTTGGGGGAGGCTACGAGCAGTACTTC. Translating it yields CSARDLGGGYEQYF.

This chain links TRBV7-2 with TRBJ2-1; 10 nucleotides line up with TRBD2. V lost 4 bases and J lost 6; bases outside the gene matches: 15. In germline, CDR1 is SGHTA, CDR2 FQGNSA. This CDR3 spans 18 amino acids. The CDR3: CASSSTSSVVAGGNEQFF. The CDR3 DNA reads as TGTGCCAGCAGCTCCACCTCCTCGGTGGTAGCGGGAGGCAATGAGCAGTTCTTC.

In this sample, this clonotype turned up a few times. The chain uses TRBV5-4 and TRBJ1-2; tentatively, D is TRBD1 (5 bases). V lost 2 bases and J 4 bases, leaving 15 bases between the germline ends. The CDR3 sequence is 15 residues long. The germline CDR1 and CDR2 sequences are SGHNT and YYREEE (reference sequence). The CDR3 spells CASSFRDPFRYGYTF. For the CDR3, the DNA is TGTGCCAGCAGCTTTCGGGACCCATTCCGCTATGGCTACACCTTC.

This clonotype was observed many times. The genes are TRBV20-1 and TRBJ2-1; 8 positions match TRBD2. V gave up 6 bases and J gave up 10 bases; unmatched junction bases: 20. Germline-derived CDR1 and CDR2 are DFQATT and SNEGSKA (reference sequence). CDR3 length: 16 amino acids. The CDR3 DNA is TGCAGTGCCTCACGGGGGGGGCACGATGTATGGGAGGAGCAGTTCTTC. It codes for CSASRGGHDVWEEQFF.

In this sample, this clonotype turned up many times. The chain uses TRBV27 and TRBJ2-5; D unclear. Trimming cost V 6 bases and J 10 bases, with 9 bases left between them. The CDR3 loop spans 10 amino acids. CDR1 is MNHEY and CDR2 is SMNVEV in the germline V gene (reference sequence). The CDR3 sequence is CASRTTRQYF. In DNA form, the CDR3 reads TGTGCCAGCAGGACAACCCGCCAGTACTTC.

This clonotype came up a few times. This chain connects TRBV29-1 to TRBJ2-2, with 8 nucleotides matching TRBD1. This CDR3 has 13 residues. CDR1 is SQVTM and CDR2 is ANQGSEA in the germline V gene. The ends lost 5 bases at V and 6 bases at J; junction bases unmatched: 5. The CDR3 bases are TGCAGCGTTTCAACAGGGGGTGCCGGGGAGCTGTTTTTT. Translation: CSVSTGGAGELFF.

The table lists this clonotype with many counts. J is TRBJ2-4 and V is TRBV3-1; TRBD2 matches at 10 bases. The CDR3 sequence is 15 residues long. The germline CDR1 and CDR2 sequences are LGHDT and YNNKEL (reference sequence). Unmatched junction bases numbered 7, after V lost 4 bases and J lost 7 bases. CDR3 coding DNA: TGTGCCAGCAGCCTCGAGACTAGCGGGCGCAACATTCAGTACTTC. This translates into CASSLETSGRNIQYF.

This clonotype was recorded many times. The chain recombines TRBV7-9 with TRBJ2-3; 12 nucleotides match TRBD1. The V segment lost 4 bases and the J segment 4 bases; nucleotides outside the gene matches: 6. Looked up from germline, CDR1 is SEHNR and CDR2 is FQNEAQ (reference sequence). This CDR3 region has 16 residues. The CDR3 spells CASSWGTGGLADTQYF. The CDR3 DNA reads TGTGCCAGCAGCTGGGGGACAGGGGGCTTGGCAGATACGCAGTATTTT. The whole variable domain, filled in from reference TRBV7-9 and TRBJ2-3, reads DTGVSQNPRHKITKRGQNVTFRCDPISEHNRLYWYRQTLGQGPEFLTYFQNEAQLEKSRLLSDRFSAERPKGSFSTLEIQRTEQGDSAMYLCASSWGTGGLADTQYFGPGTRLTVL.

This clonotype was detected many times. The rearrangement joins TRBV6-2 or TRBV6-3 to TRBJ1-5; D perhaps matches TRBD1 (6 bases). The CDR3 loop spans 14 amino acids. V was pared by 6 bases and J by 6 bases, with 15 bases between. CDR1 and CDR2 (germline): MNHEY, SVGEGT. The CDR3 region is CASRTTGLSQPQHF. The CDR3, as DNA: TGTGCCAGCAGGACTACAGGGTTGAGTCAGCCCCAGCATTTT.

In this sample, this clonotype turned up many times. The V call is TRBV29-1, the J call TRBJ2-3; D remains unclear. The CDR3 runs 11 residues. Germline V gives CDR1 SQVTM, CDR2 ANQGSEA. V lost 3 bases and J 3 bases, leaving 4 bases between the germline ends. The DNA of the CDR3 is TGCAGCGTTGATTGGACAGATACGCAGTATTTT. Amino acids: CSVDWTDTQYF.

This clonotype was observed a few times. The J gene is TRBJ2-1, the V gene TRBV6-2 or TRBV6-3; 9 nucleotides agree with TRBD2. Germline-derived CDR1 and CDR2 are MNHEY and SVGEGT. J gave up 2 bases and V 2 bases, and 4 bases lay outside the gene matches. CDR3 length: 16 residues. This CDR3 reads CASSYDAGGTYNEQFF. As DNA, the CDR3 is TGTGCCAGCAGTTACGATGCGGGAGGGACCTACAATGAGCAGTTCTTC.